The 18 T cell receptor beta chains listed next were all sequenced from one sample in a study of blood T cells in healthy people across ages. A second 7 to 11 cycle PCR used barcoded and J-beta primers. A single record per CDR3 protein comes from TCRdb applying MiXCR to the 5' RACE reads. The data show roughly 1.4 million distinct CDR3 sequences, 59% seen once. Sequenced material: blood. These receptors were collected from a man in his late teens or twenties in good health.

The V and J genes are TRBV7-9 and TRBJ2-1; tentatively, D is TRBD1 (5 bases). With 7 bases removed from V and 10 bases from J, the gap between germline ends came to 17 bases. CDR3 length: 13 amino acids. The germline gives CDR1 SEHNR, CDR2 FQNEAQ (reference sequence). CDR3 loop: CASTPGSTYEQFF. The CDR3, as DNA: TGTGCCAGCACCCCAGGGTCGACCTACGAGCAGTTCTTC.

The chain employs TRBV7-2 and TRBJ1-1; 7 nucleotides line up with TRBD1. This CDR3 spans 15 amino acids. In germline, CDR1 is SGHTA, CDR2 FQGNSA. V was clipped by 5 bases and J by 0 bases; unmatched bases: 6. CDR3 DNA: TGTGCCAGCAGCCGCGGGGACAGTTTGAACACTGAAGCTTTCTTT. This gives the protein CASSRGDSLNTEAFF.

The V gene is TRBV10-2, the J gene TRBJ2-4; D might be TRBD2 (6 bases). The V and J ends lost 5 bases and 2 bases respectively, with 7 bases between them. The CDR3 totals 13 residues. The V gene's germline CDR1 is WSHSY and CDR2 SAAADI. CDR3: CASSREPKNIQYF. CDR3 coding DNA: TGCGCCAGCAGTCGGGAGCCCAAAAACATTCAGTACTTC.

This rearrangement joins TRBV20-1 to TRBJ2-1, with D perhaps TRBD2 (6 bases). This CDR3 is 15 amino acids long. Looked up from germline, CDR1 is DFQATT and CDR2 is SNEGSKA (reference sequence). Trimming cost V 6 bases and J 6 bases, with 21 bases left between them. The CDR3 region has the DNA TGCAGTGCGGGCCCACTGGAGGGGTACTTCAATGAGCAGTTCTTC. Translated: CSAGPLEGYFNEQFF.

This clonotype was recorded a few times. The chain carries TRBV10-3 and TRBJ1-2; D remains ambiguous. Trimming shortened V by 8 bases and J by 8 bases, and 3 bases separated the two germline ends. The CDR3 loop spans 8 amino acids. The V gene's germline CDR1 is ENHRY and CDR2 SYGVKD. The CDR3 loop reads CAIGGYTF. The CDR3 bases are TGTGCCATCGGGGGCTACACCTTC.

As for this clonotype: A single base separates this from a much larger clone, so it may be a read error. The chain carries TRBV29-1 and TRBJ2-3; 9 nucleotides match TRBD1. Germline V gives CDR1 SQVTM, CDR2 ANQGSEA. The CDR3 spans 14 residues. Trimming cost V 8 bases and J 6 bases; bases outside gene matches: 12. The CDR3 bases are TGCAGCACAGGGCCTACAGGGGGCGACGATACGCAGTATTTT. Amino acids: CSTGPTGGDDTQYF.

This chain joins TRBV4-1 and TRBJ2-4, with TRBD1 matching over 7 bases. The DNA end is more similar to TRBJ2-7, so the J call may be wrong. The germline V gene has CDR1 MGHRA and CDR2 YSYEKL. This CDR3 is 17 amino acids long. The CDR3, as DNA: TGCGCCAGCAGCCAAGAAGCCATGACAGGGAGTTCCTACGAGCAGTACTTC. The encoded protein is CASSQEAMTGSSYEQYF.

The chain is built from TRBV2 and TRBJ2-3; D unclear. Germline assignment: CDR1 SNHLY and CDR2 FYNNEI. Trimming shortened V by 6 bases and J by 0 bases, and 16 bases separated the two germline ends. CDR3 length equals 16 residues. This CDR3 reads CASRSRRALSTDTQYF. The CDR3 region has the DNA TGTGCCAGCAGGAGTCGACGGGCCCTGAGCACAGATACGCAGTATTTT.

The chain is built from TRBV7-2 and TRBJ1-5, with a weak D call TRBD1 (6 bases). Trimming removed 2 bases at V and 6 bases at J, with 11 bases between. Germline CDR1 SGHTA, CDR2 FQGNSA. The CDR3 extends over 14 amino acids. For the CDR3, the DNA is TGTGCCAGCAGCTTAAGTTGGGGGCCTCAGCCCCAGCATTTT. It translates to CASSLSWGPQPQHF.

The chain couples TRBV20-1 to TRBJ2-5, with no clear D. V lost 5 bases to trimming and J lost 4 bases, with 8 bases between them. This CDR3 has 11 amino acids. Germline CDR1 DFQATT, CDR2 SNEGSKA (reference sequence). The CDR3 sequence: CSASPGETQYF. In DNA, the CDR3 is TGCAGTGCTTCCCCCGGAGAGACCCAGTACTTC.

This clonotype was found a few times. This chain uses TRBV6-6 with TRBJ1-2; D is ambiguous. CDR1 is MNHNY and CDR2 is SVGAGI in the germline V gene (reference sequence). The CDR3 totals 13 residues. V lost 2 bases and J 6 bases, leaving 10 bases between the germline ends. This CDR3 is CASSYDNLDGYTF. In nucleotides, the CDR3 is TGTGCCAGCAGTTACGACAATCTCGATGGCTACACCTTC.

The rearrangement joins TRBV3-1 to TRBJ2-5, with 7 bases aligning to TRBD2. The CDR3 is 13 residues long. The trim removed 8 bases at V and 5 bases at J, leaving 8 bases unmatched. Germline V lookup: CDR1 LGHDT, CDR2 YNNKEL (reference sequence). DNA of the CDR3: TGTGCCAGCTCGAGCGCGGGAGAGGAGACCCAGTACTTC. It encodes CASSSAGEETQYF.

This chain links TRBV5-1 with TRBJ2-7; 11 bases line up with TRBD1. CDR1 is SGHRS and CDR2 is YFSETQ in the germline V gene. The CDR3 spans 14 residues. With V trimmed by 5 bases and J by 3 bases, 4 bases remained unmatched. Here the CDR3 DNA reads TGCGCCAGCAGACGGACAGGGGGCCACTACGAGCAGTACTTC. Translated, it gives CASRRTGGHYEQYF.

This chain's CDR3 is CASSTSSPDTQYF. The CDR3 DNA reads as TGTGCCAGCAGTACATCCAGCCCAGATACGCAGTATTTT. The chain couples TRBV2 to TRBJ2-3; D not certain. Trimming left V 5 bases short and J 4 bases short, with 10 bases between. The CDR3 runs 13 residues. Germline values: CDR1 SNHLY, CDR2 FYNNEI.

This sequence joins TRBV12-3 or TRBV12-4 and TRBJ2-2; 7 nucleotides agree with TRBD1. The CDR3 consists of 13 residues. V lost 11 bases to trimming and J lost 6 bases; unmatched junction nucleotides: 9. The CDR3 region is CAGRMQGAGELFF. Here the CDR3 DNA reads TGTGCCGGCCGAATGCAGGGGGCCGGGGAGCTGTTTTTT.

The chain couples TRBV6-5 to TRBJ1-1; D not certain. Germline assignment: CDR1 MNHEY and CDR2 SVGAGI. V lost 9 bases to trimming and J lost 1 base, with 15 bases between them. The CDR3 extends over 14 amino acids. Here the CDR3 DNA reads TGTGCCAGTTTCTTAGGGTGGGGGAACACTGAAGCTTTCTTT. Translated: CASFLGWGNTEAFF.

The J gene is TRBJ1-1, the V gene TRBV3-1, with TRBD1 as a possible D gene (6 bases). This CDR3 has 16 residues. Germline V gene sequence: CDR1 LGHDT, CDR2 YNNKEL (reference sequence). Trimming took 1 base from V and 1 from J, leaving 13 bases between them. CDR3 coding DNA: TGTGCCAGCAGCCAAGCACAGGGAAGAGGGAACACTGAAGCTTTCTTT. It specifies CASSQAQGRGNTEAFF.

This clonotype was observed a single time. The chain links TRBV2 to TRBJ2-4; the D is unclear. V shed 4 bases and J shed 0 bases, with 13 bases lying between them. CDR1 is SNHLY and CDR2 is FYNNEI in the germline V gene. The CDR3 consists of 16 residues. The CDR3 is CASSGYGYIAKNIQYF. Written as DNA, the CDR3 is TGTGCCAGCAGTGGGTATGGATATATAGCCAAAAACATTCAGTACTTC.